This is a list of T cell receptor beta chains from one sample in a study of T cells in Graves' hyperthyroidism and ophthalmopathy. From the multiplex PCR reads, TCRdb called clonotypes with MiXCR, one entry per CDR3 protein. The table lists over 700,000 distinct CDR3 sequences, around 40% of them singletons. The sample comprised blood. These receptors were taken from a woman in her 40s with Graves' hyperthyroidism. Both conserved end residues are part of each CDR3. D genes are given only for firm matches. Rows give clone size only sometimes, using once, few, many, or a class for an expanded clone.

V	J	size	D	CDR3	DNA
TRBV24-1	TRBJ2-2	many	-	CATSDWTNTGELFF	TGTGCCACCAGTGATTGGACGAACACCGGGGAGCTGTTTTTT
TRBV29-1	TRBJ2-1	-	-	CSVGTGPSYNEQFF	TGCAGCGTTGGAACAGGGCCCTCCTACAATGAGCAGTTCTTC
TRBV7-9	TRBJ2-7	-	-	CASSRRPVELYF	TGTGCCAGCAGCCGCAGACCTGTAGAGTTGTACTTC
TRBV7-3	TRBJ2-3	-	TRBD1	CASSLTGTARDTQYF	TGTGCCAGCAGCCTAACCGGGACAGCTAGGGATACGCAGTATTTT
TRBV6-5	TRBJ1-4	few	TRBD1	CASSPLPGTGSGKLFF	TGTGCCAGCAGCCCCCTCCCCGGGACAGGGTCGGGAAAACTGTTTTTT
TRBV19	TRBJ1-2	many	-	CASTQRVTNYGYTF	TGTGCCAGTACCCAAAGGGTAACTAACTATGGCTACACCTTC
TRBV29-1	TRBJ2-6	-	-	CSVPTESSGADVLTF	TGCAGTGTTCCGACCGAGAGCTCTGGGGCCGACGTCCTGACTTTC
TRBV14	TRBJ2-7	-	TRBD1	CAGQGAAYEQYF	TGTGCCGGACAGGGGGCGGCCTACGAGCAGTACTTC
TRBV29-1	TRBJ1-2	-	-	CSATPLTGLNYGYTF	TGCAGCGCAACCCCCCTAACAGGACTCAACTATGGCTACACCTTC
TRBV12-3/TRBV12-4	TRBJ2-3	many	-	CASSLASDTQYF	TGTGCCAGCAGTTTAGCGTCAGATACGCAGTATTTT
TRBV24-1	TRBJ1-4	-	-	CATSDFDGANEKLFF	TGTGCCACCAGTGATTTCGACGGAGCTAATGAAAAACTGTTTTTT
TRBV7-6	TRBJ1-1	many	-	CASSLAVGEAFF	TGTGCCAGCAGCTTAGCGGTTGGAGAAGCTTTCTTT
TRBV7-3	TRBJ2-3	-	-	CASSPRMQRTDTQYF	TGTGCCAGCAGCCCCAGGATGCAGAGAACAGATACGCAGTATTTT
TRBV4-1	TRBJ1-2	-	-	CASSQTFREKINYGYTF	TGCGCCAGCAGCCAAACCTTTAGGGAGAAGATTAACTATGGCTACACCTTC
TRBV11-2	TRBJ1-5	many	-	CASSLDAGNQPQHF	TGTGCCAGCAGCTTAGATGCAGGTAATCAGCCCCAGCATTTT
TRBV30	TRBJ2-7	-	TRBD2	CAWEVAGAYEQYF	TGTGCCTGGGAGGTAGCGGGAGCCTACGAGCAGTACTTC
TRBV5-1	TRBJ2-1	-	-	CASSLYRTEQFF	TGCGCCAGCAGCTTGTACCGTACTGAGCAGTTCTTC
TRBV9	TRBJ1-1	many	TRBD1	CASSAETRSGGPFF	TGTGCCAGCAGCGCAGAGACTCGGTCAGGGGGACCTTTCTTT
TRBV4-3	TRBJ2-7	few	-	CASSQDRGGDSYEQYF	TGCGCCAGCAGCCAAGATCGAGGGGGTGACTCCTACGAGCAGTACTTC
TRBV4-3	TRBJ1-2	few	-	CASSRSGGREGYTF	TGCGCCAGCAGCCGTAGCGGGGGGCGAGAGGGCTACACCTTC
TRBV6-4	TRBJ1-2	-	-	CASSDDRGDYTF	TGTGCCAGCAGTGACGACCGGGGAGACTACACCTTC
TRBV5-6	TRBJ2-5	-	TRBD2	CASTPGGVKETQYF	TGTGCCAGCACCCCCGGGGGGGTAAAGGAGACCCAGTACTTC
TRBV7-9	TRBJ1-1	many	-	CASSPGDRGRNTEAFF	TGTGCCAGCAGCCCAGGGGATCGAGGCAGAAACACTGAAGCTTTCTTT
TRBV19	TRBJ2-7	-	-	CASSGLLSYEQYF	TGTGCCAGTAGTGGTCTACTCTCCTACGAGCAGTACTTC
TRBV6-6	TRBJ2-5	-	-	CASSYSGGSGQETQYF	TGTGCCAGCAGTTACAGTGGAGGGAGTGGGCAAGAGACCCAGTACTTC
TRBV10-3	TRBJ2-2	few	TRBD1	CASTPHWTGKAGELFF	TGTGCCAGCACGCCTCACTGGACAGGGAAAGCCGGGGAGCTGTTTTTT
TRBV10-3	TRBJ1-1	few	-	CAISEGGGKNTEAFF	TGTGCCATCAGTGAGGGAGGGGGGAAGAACACTGAAGCTTTCTTT
TRBV6-6	TRBJ1-4	few	TRBD1	CASSKQGFNEKLFF	TGTGCCAGCAGCAAACAGGGGTTTAATGAAAAACTGTTTTTT
TRBV10-3	TRBJ1-2	many	TRBD1	CAISDRGRDYGYTF	TGTGCCATCAGTGACAGGGGGCGCGACTATGGCTACACCTTC
TRBV7-9	TRBJ1-2	many	-	CASSRQDRTYGYTF	TGTGCCAGCAGCCGCCAAGACAGGACGTATGGCTACACCTTC
TRBV10-1	TRBJ1-2	-	-	CASSAQGTYGYTF	TGCGCCAGCAGTGCCCAGGGGACCTATGGCTACACCTTC
TRBV7-2	TRBJ2-7	many	TRBD2	CASSHRLAGVKDEQYF	TGTGCCAGCAGCCACCGACTAGCGGGAGTAAAGGACGAGCAGTACTTC
TRBV20-1	TRBJ1-2	few	-	CSATRLNYGYTF	TGCAGTGCTACCCGACTTAACTATGGCTACACCTTC
TRBV10-3	TRBJ2-2	-	-	CASSLSLGNTGELFF	TGTGCCAGCAGTTTATCTCTAGGGAACACCGGGGAGCTGTTTTTT
TRBV20-1	TRBJ1-1	-	-	CSARIGEQFAFF	TGCAGTGCTAGGATTGGGGAACAGTTCGCTTTCTTT
TRBV7-9	TRBJ2-7	many	-	CASSLATAADSYEQYF	TGTGCCAGCAGCTTAGCTACCGCGGCAGACTCCTACGAGCAGTACTTC
TRBV7-8	TRBJ2-5	-	TRBD2	CASSSPGGGSPTQYF	TGTGCCAGCAGCTCCCCGGGGGGGGGCAGTCCTACCCAGTACTTC
TRBV9	TRBJ1-5	-	-	CASSVDHRVNQPQHF	TGTGCCAGCAGCGTAGATCACAGGGTCAATCAGCCCCAGCATTTT
TRBV7-9	TRBJ2-5	many	-	CASSADRKETQYF	TGTGCCAGCAGCGCCGACAGGAAAGAGACCCAGTACTTC
TRBV9	TRBJ2-2	few	-	CASTGSGPPDGELFF	TGTGCCAGCACTGGCAGCGGGCCCCCAGACGGGGAGCTGTTTTTT
TRBV7-2	TRBJ2-7	few	-	CASSSSPGSSAEQYF	TGTGCCAGCAGCTCCTCTCCCGGGAGTAGTGCCGAGCAGTACTTC
TRBV2	TRBJ2-2	many	-	CASSVYRADTGELFF	TGTGCCAGCAGTGTATACAGGGCCGACACCGGGGAGCTGTTTTTT
TRBV6-6	TRBJ1-5	many	-	CASSYDSTRPQHF	TGTGCCAGCAGTTATGACAGCACGCGGCCCCAGCATTTT
TRBV2	TRBJ1-2	-	-	CASIIRETITRGYTF	TGTGCCAGCATCATCCGGGAAACCATCACTCGGGGCTACACCTTC
TRBV10-3	TRBJ1-2	-	TRBD1	CAISDRAPGQIYGYTF	TGTGCCATCAGTGATCGGGCGCCGGGACAGATCTATGGCTACACCTTC
TRBV12-3/TRBV12-4	TRBJ2-7	few	-	CASSQDAGYYEQYF	TGTGCCAGCAGCCAAGATGCGGGGTACTACGAGCAGTACTTC
TRBV20-1	TRBJ1-6	many	TRBD1	CSAQTGSGNSPLHF	TGCAGTGCCCAGACAGGGTCTGGGAATTCACCCCTCCACTTT
TRBV29-1	TRBJ2-7	-	-	CSVEPPPQAPYEQYF	TGCAGCGTTGAACCCCCCCCTCAGGCTCCCTACGAGCAGTACTTC